This paragraph reports one T cell receptor beta chain. Its antigen is unidentified. The sample originates from a study of T-cell memory formation after mild COVID-19. The germline CDR1 and CDR2 sequences are MNHEY and SVGAGI. V was trimmed by 10 bases and J by 4 bases, leaving 19 bases between them. The CDR3 runs to 14 residues. TCRdb passed the 5' RACE reads through MiXCR, listing each CDR3 protein once. The sample has about 130,000 distinct CDR3 sequences, about a sixth seen once. General study results and limits: Cross-reactive memory apparently joined, as some responding clones appeared in pre-infection memory.

The chain links TRBV6-5 to TRBJ2-5; D may be TRBD1 (6 bases). The sequence was obtained from a man between 18 and 35 years old who had mild COVID-19 (a few samples of this study predate the infection). Cell type and time point are not known. What was sequenced was PBMCs or a T cell subset sorted from them (not recorded which). CDR3 DNA sequence: TGTGCCACAGGGGCCCGACCCAGCGGAGAGACCCAGTACTTC. This gives the protein CATGARPSGETQYF.